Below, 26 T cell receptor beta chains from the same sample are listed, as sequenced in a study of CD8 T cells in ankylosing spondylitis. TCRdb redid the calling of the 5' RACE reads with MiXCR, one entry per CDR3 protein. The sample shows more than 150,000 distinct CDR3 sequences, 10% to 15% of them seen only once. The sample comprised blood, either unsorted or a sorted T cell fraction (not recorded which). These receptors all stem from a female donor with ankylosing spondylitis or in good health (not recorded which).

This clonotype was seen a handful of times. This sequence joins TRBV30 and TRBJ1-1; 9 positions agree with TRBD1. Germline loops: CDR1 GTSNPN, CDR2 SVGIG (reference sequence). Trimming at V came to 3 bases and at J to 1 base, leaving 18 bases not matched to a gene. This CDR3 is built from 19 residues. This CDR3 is CAWSARARDRASPNTEAFF. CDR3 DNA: TGTGCCTGGAGCGCGAGGGCCCGGGACAGGGCATCTCCGAACACTGAAGCTTTCTTT.

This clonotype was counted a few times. The CDR3 DNA reads as TGTGCCAGCAGCCCCAAGCTGATGGGTCGTCTCCCCTACGAGCAGTACTTC. Its protein product is CASSPKLMGRLPYEQYF. The rearrangement joins TRBV5-6 to TRBJ2-7; no clear D. The germline V gene has CDR1 SGHDT and CDR2 YYEEEE. The CDR3 runs to 17 residues. V lost 4 bases to trimming and J lost 2 bases, with 22 bases between them.

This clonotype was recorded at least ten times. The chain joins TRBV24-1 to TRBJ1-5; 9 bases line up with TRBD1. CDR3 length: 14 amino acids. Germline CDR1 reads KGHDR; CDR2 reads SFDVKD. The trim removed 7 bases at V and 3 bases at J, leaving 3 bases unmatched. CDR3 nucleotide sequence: TGTGCCACCAGGGGGACAGGGAACAATCAGCCCCAGCATTTT. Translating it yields CATRGTGNNQPQHF.

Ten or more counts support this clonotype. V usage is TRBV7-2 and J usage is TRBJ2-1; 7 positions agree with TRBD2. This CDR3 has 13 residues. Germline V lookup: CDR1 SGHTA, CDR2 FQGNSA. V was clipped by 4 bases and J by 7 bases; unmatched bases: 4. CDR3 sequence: CASSSGGSNEQFF. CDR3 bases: TGTGCCAGCAGCTCGGGCGGGAGTAATGAGCAGTTCTTC.

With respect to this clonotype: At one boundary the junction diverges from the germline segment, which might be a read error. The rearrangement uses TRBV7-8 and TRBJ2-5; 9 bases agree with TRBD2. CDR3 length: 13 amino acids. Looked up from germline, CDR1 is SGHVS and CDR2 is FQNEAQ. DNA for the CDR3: TGTGCCAGCAGCTTAAGACTAGCGGAGACCCAGAACTTC. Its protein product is CASSLRLAETQNF.

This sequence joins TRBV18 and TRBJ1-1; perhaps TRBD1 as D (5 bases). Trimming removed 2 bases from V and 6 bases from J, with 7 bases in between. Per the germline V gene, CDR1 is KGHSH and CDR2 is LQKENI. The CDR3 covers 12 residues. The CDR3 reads CASSPRQSEAFF. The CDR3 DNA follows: TGTGCCAGCTCACCAAGACAGTCTGAAGCTTTCTTT.

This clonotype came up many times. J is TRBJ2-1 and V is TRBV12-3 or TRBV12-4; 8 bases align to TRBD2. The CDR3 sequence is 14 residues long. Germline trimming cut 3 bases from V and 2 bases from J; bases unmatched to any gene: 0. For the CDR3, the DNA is TGTGCCAGCAGTTTTAGCGGGACCTACAATGAGCAGTTCTTC. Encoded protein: CASSFSGTYNEQFF.

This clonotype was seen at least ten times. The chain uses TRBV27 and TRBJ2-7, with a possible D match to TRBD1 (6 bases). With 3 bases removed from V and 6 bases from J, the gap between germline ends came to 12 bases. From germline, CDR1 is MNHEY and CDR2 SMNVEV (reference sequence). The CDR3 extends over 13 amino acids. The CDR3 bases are TGTGCCAGCAGTTTTATTTTAGGGGGCGAGCAGTACTTC. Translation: CASSFILGGEQYF.

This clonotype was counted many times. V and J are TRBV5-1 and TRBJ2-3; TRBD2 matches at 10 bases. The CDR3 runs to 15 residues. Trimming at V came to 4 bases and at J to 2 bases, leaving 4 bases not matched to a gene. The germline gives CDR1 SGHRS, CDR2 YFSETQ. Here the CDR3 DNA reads TGCGCCAGCAGCGAGAGCGGGAGGGACACAGATACGCAGTATTTT. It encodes CASSESGRDTDTQYF.

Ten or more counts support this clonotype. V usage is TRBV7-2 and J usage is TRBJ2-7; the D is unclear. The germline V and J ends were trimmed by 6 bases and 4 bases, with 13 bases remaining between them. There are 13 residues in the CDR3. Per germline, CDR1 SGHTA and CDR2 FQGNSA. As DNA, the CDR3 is TGTGCCAGCAGTGACCCCCCTCTATACGAGCAGTACTTC. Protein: CASSDPPLYEQYF.

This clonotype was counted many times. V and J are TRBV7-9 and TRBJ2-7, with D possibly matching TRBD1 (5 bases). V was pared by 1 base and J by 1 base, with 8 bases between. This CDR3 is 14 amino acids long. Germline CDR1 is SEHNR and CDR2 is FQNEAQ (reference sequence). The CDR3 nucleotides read TGTGCCAGCAGCTTAGGCAGGGCATCCTACGAGCAGTACTTC. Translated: CASSLGRASYEQYF.

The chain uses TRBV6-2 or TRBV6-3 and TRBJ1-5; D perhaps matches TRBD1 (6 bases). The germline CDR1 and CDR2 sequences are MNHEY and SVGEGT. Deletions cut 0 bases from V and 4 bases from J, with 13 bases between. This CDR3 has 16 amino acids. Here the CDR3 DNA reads TGTGCCAGCAGTTACTCCGGCCCAAGGGGGAATCAGCCCCAGCATTTT. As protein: CASSYSGPRGNQPQHF.

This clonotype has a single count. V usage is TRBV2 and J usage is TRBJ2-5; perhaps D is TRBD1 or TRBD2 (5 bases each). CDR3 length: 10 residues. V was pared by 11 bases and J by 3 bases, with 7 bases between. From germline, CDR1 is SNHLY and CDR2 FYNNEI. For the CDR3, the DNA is TGTGCCCAGGGAGAAGAGACCCAGTACTTC. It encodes CAQGEETQYF.

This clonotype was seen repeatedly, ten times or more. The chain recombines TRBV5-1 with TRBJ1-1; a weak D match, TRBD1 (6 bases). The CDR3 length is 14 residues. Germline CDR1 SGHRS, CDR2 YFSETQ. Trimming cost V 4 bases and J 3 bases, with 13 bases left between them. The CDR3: CASSAQGMDTEAFF. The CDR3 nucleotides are TGCGCCAGCAGCGCACAGGGTATGGACACTGAAGCTTTCTTT.

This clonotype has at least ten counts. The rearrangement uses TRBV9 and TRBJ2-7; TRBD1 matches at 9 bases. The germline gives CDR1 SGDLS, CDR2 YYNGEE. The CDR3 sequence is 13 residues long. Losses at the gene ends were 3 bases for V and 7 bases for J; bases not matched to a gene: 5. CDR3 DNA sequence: TGTGCCAGCAGCGCAACAGGGGGCGCTGAGCAGTACTTC. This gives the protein CASSATGGAEQYF.

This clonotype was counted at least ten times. DNA for the CDR3: TGTGCCAGCAGTTACTCGAGTGAGGCTGTCTATGGCTACACCTTC. As protein: CASSYSSEAVYGYTF. The genes are TRBV6-5 and TRBJ1-2; no clear D. V lost 0 bases and J 4 bases, leaving 12 bases between the germline ends. This CDR3 region has 15 residues. Germline V gene sequence: CDR1 MNHEY, CDR2 SVGAGI.

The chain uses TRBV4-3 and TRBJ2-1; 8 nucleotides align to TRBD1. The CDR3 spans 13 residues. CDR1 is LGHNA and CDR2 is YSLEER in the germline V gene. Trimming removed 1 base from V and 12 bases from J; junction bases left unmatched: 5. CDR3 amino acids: CASSQGQGMGQFF. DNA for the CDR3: TGCGCCAGCAGCCAAGGACAGGGGATGGGGCAGTTCTTC.

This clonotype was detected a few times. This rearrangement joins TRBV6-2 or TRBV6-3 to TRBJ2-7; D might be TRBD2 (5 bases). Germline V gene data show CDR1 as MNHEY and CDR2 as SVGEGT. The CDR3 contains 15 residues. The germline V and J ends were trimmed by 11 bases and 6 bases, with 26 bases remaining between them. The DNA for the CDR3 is TGTGCCGTCTCAGAGGTATCGGGGATATGGGGCGAGCAGTACTTC. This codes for CAVSEVSGIWGEQYF.

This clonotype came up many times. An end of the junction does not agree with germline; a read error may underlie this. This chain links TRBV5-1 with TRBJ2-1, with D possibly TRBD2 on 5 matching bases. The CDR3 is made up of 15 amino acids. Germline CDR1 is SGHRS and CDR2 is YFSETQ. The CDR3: CASSLEGSSYNEQFF. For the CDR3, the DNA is TGTGCCAGCAGCTTGGAAGGGAGCTCCTACAATGAGCAGTTCTTC.

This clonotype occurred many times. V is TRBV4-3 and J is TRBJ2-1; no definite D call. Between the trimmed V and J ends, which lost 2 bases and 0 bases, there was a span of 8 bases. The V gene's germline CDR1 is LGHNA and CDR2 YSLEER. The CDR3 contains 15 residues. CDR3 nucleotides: TGCGCCAGCAGCCAATATAAGAGCTCCTACAATGAGCAGTTCTTC. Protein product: CASSQYKSSYNEQFF.

The CDR3 spells CASSLNLYSNQPQHF. The DNA of the CDR3 is TGCGCCAGCAGCCTCAACCTATATAGCAATCAGCCCCAGCATTTT. This chain uses TRBV4-3 with TRBJ1-5; D call uncertain. The germline CDR1 and CDR2 sequences are LGHNA and YSLEER. The CDR3 sequence is 15 residues long. Trimming left V 4 bases short and J 0 bases short, with 10 bases between.

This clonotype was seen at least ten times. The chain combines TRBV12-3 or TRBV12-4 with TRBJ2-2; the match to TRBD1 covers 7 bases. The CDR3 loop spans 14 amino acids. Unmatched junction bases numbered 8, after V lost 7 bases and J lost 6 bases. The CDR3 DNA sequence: TGTGCCAGCACCCTGACAGGGTTGGCCGGGGAGCTGTTTTTT. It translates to CASTLTGLAGELFF.

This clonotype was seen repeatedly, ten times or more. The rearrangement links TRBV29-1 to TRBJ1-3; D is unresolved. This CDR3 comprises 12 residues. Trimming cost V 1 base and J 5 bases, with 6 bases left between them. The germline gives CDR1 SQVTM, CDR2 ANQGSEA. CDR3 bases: TGCAGCGTTGAAGTTTCGCGAAACACCATATATTTT. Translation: CSVEVSRNTIYF.

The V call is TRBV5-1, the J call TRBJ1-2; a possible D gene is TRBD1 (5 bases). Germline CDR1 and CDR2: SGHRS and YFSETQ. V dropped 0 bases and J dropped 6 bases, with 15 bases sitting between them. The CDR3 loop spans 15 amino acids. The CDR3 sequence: CASSLVDTRGDGYTF. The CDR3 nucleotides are TGCGCCAGCAGCTTGGTTGACACCCGGGGGGATGGCTACACCTTC.

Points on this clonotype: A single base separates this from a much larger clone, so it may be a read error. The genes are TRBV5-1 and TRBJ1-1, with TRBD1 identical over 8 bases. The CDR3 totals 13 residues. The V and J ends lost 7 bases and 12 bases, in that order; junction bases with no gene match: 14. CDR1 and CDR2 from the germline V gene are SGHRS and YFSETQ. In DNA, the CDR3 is TGCGCCAGCGTTATGGACGGGACAGGTTCGACTTTCTTT. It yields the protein CASVMDGTGSTFF.

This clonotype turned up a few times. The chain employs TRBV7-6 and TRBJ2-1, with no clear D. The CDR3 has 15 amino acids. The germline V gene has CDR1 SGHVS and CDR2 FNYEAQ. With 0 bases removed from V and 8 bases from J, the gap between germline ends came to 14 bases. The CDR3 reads CASSLAPHWTDEQFF. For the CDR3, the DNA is TGTGCCAGCAGCTTAGCGCCCCATTGGACCGATGAGCAGTTCTTC. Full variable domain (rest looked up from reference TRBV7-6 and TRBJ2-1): GAGVSQSPRYKVTKRGQDVALRCDPISGHVSLYWYRQALGQGPEFLTYFNYEAQQDKSGLPNDRFSAERPEGSISTLTIQRTEQRDSAMYRCASSLAPHWTDEQFFGPGTRLTVL.